The sequence of this TCR beta chain was determined in a study of T cells in Graves' hyperthyroidism and ophthalmopathy. This clonotype was found many times. Its antigen is still unknown. TCR beta CDR3 sequences were amplified from RNA transcripts. Primed by the HTBI set, a first-round RT-PCR was run on the TCR CDR3. TCRdb called the multiplex PCR reads again in MiXCR, with one record for every CDR3 protein. The table records about 400,000 distinct CDR3 sequences, approximately 14% of them present only once. Diagnoses used clinical symptoms, serum thyroxine and TRAb, thyroid ultrasound and orbital computed tomography. General study points: Most expanded thyroid clonotypes above 0.001 recurred in blood. It was a median 6.5 months before onset that the model predicted ophthalmopathy. Ophthalmopathy and stable hyperthyroidism were told apart by a 13 V-J model.

The length of the CDR3 is 16 residues. Trimming cost V 8 bases and J 8 bases; bases outside gene matches: 12. This rearrangement joins TRBV12-3 or TRBV12-4 to TRBJ2-1, with TRBD2 matching over 13 bases. This TCR was sampled from a woman in her late teens or twenties with Graves' hyperthyroidism that later progressed to Graves' ophthalmopathy. Source material: blood. CDR3 region: CASPLGGLAGVDEQFF. The DNA for the CDR3 is TGTGCCAGCCCACTCGGTGGACTAGCGGGAGTGGATGAGCAGTTCTTC.